Listed below are T cell receptor beta chains from one sample, sequenced in a study of blood T cell repertoires in COVID-19. This table comes from immunoSEQ multiplex PCR, and its TCRdb copy is limited to in-frame clones, with some not included. The sample lists roughly 190,000 clones, approximately 86% seen once, with about 1.1% in the top ten. The source material was peripheral blood. The receptors originated from a young man with acute or convalescent COVID-19. The CDR3 runs from the conserved cysteine through the conserved F or W. D genes are given only for firm matches.

J: TRBJ1-2
D: TRBD1
V: TRBV4-1
CDR3: CASSQGVSPKDRNYGYTF

J: TRBJ1-5
D: NA
V: TRBV18
CDR3: CASSDGAEYSNQPQHF

J: TRBJ1-2
D: TRBD1
V: TRBV5-1
CDR3: CASSPGQTYGYTF

J: TRBJ1-5
D: TRBD1
V: TRBV19
CDR3: CASSMRGQGSEPQHF

J: TRBJ1-3
D: NA
V: TRBV6-5
CDR3: CASSFRGTGNTIYF

J: TRBJ1-3
D: NA
V: TRBV28
CDR3: CASSRGGAGNTIYF

J: TRBJ2-2
D: TRBD1
V: TRBV9
CDR3: CASSPRSGTGGEAGELFF

J: TRBJ1-4
D: NA
V: TRBV11-2
CDR3: CASRSKTGSGEKLFF

J: TRBJ1-1
D: NA
V: TRBV30
CDR3: CAWIVGAGRAFF

J: TRBJ2-1
D: NA
V: TRBV5-1
CDR3: CASSGAAGSYNEQFF

J: TRBJ2-5
D: TRBD2
V: TRBV18
CDR3: CASSPGGGGQETQYF

J: TRBJ2-3
D: TRBD2
V: TRBV7-6
CDR3: CASSLGAGGPGDTQYF

J: TRBJ1-6
D: NA
V: TRBV7-2
CDR3: CASSLVTGLNSPLHF

J: TRBJ2-1
D: TRBD2
V: TRBV5-1
CDR3: CASSLTNSGSKQFF

J: TRBJ2-2
D: NA
V: TRBV6-5
CDR3: CASTTGQVNTGELFF

J: TRBJ2-7
D: TRBD2
V: TRBV11-1
CDR3: CASSPGTSGSNEQYF

J: TRBJ1-5
D: TRBD1
V: TRBV23-1
CDR3: CASSRSGGIKNQPQHF

J: TRBJ2-7
D: TRBD2
V: TRBV9
CDR3: CASSVVAGGYGEQYF

J: TRBJ2-1
D: NA
V: TRBV18
CDR3: CASSPLGSGSYNEQFF

J: TRBJ2-1
D: TRBD2
V: TRBV5-5
CDR3: CASSPGLAGSYNEQFF

J: TRBJ2-1
D: NA
V: TRBV5-4
CDR3: CASSWKRVNYNEQFF

J: TRBJ2-7
D: TRBD1
V: TRBV20-1
CDR3: CSASKRGQGSYEQYF

J: TRBJ2-7
D: TRBD1
V: TRBV27
CDR3: CASSSWTGGGYEQYF

J: TRBJ2-1
D: TRBD1
V: TRBV23-1
CDR3: CASRTGDRVYNEQFF

J: TRBJ2-7
D: NA
V: TRBV5-1
CDR3: CASSLASQRYEQYF

J: TRBJ2-1
D: TRBD2
V: TRBV5-1
CDR3: CASSHRGTSGRNEQFF

J: TRBJ1-3
D: NA
V: TRBV7-9
CDR3: CASSLVDRTGNTIYF